These T cell receptor beta chains were read from a single sample in a study of shared clonotypes between healthy human individuals. Assay: immunoSEQ multiplex PCR; the TCRdb copy retains only in-frame clones and omits some. Among approximately 1.9 million clones listed, roughly 93% were seen once. The material sequenced was naive CD8+ T cells from PBMCs. The receptors stem from a man aged 18 to 30 in good health. Some clones in this sample may be carry-over from other donors' samples. CDR3s include the opening cysteine and the closing phenylalanine or tryptophan. A D gene is named only where the DNA matches it firmly. Clone size, where shown, is once, few, many, or a class for clones that have expanded.

abundance	v_gene	j_gene	d_gene	CDR3aa	CDR3nt
NA	TRBV5-5	TRBJ2-7	NA	CASSLGRYSEQYF	TGTGCCAGCAGCTTGGGTCGGTATTCCGAGCAGTACTTC
NA	TRBV2	TRBJ2-1	TRBD2	CASGRAYNEQFF	TGTGCCAGCGGGAGGGCATACAATGAGCAGTTCTTC
few	TRBV4-1	TRBJ1-5	NA	CASSQARVANQPQHF	TGCGCCAGCAGCCAAGCTCGGGTGGCGAATCAGCCCCAGCATTTT
NA	TRBV28	TRBJ2-5	TRBD2	CASSLRLASHAEETQYF	TGTGCCAGCAGTTTGAGACTAGCCTCTCACGCAGAGGAGACCCAGTACTTC
NA	TRBV12-1	TRBJ2-3	NA	CASSPPSLAEDTQYF	TGTGCCAGCAGCCCCCCGTCACTAGCGGAAGATACGCAGTATTTT
NA	TRBV9	TRBJ1-5	NA	CASRLVGAANQPQHF	TGTGCCAGCAGGTTAGTTGGGGCGGCCAATCAGCCCCAGCATTTT
NA	TRBV6-5	TRBJ2-1	NA	CASSSPRWVNEQFF	TGTGCCAGCAGTTCACCACGGTGGGTGAATGAGCAGTTCTTC
NA	TRBV9	TRBJ2-7	NA	CASSGLSGEQYF	TGTGCCAGCAGTGGCTTGAGTGGCGAGCAGTACTTC
NA	TRBV7-9	TRBJ1-4	NA	CATGLNPGRLNEKLFF	TGTGCCACAGGCTTAAATCCGGGACGGCTGAATGAAAAACTGTTTTTT
NA	TRBV29-1	TRBJ2-1	NA	CSVDHGWNEQFF	TGCAGCGTTGATCACGGGTGGAATGAGCAGTTCTTC
NA	TRBV11-2	TRBJ2-7	NA	CASSFGFTYEQYF	TGTGCCAGCAGCTTTGGATTCACCTACGAGCAGTACTTC
NA	TRBV7-8	TRBJ2-5	NA	CASSLKLGGTQYF	TGTGCCAGCAGCTTAAAGTTGGGAGGGACCCAGTACTTC
NA	TRBV7-3	TRBJ2-2	TRBD2	CASSDGLAGDGELFF	TGTGCCAGCAGCGATGGACTAGCGGGTGACGGGGAGCTGTTTTTT
few	TRBV15	TRBJ1-5	TRBD1	CATSGTGQRIYSNQPQHF	TGTGCCACCAGCGGAACGGGACAGAGGATTTATAGCAATCAGCCCCAGCATTTT
NA	TRBV2	TRBJ2-7	NA	CASSVGEVYEQYF	TGTGCCAGCAGTGTGGGTGAGGTCTACGAGCAGTACTTC
NA	TRBV5-1	TRBJ2-1	TRBD1	CASSLGTGEYNEQFF	TGCGCCAGCAGCTTAGGGACAGGAGAATACAATGAGCAGTTCTTC
NA	TRBV5-8	TRBJ2-2	NA	CASSPTQGAGELFF	TGTGCCAGCAGCCCGACGCAGGGCGCCGGGGAGCTGTTTTTT
once	TRBV6-6	TRBJ2-7	NA	CASSDPGLNYEQYF	TGTGCCAGCAGTGATCCGGGACTGAACTACGAGCAGTACTTC
once	TRBV5-1	TRBJ2-7	TRBD2	CASSLLGGRLREQYF	TGCGCCAGCAGCTTATTGGGCGGGAGGTTGAGGGAGCAGTACTTC
NA	TRBV6-6	TRBJ1-1	NA	CASSPQDGNTEAFF	TGTGCCAGCAGCCCACAAGACGGGAACACTGAAGCTTTCTTT
NA	TRBV27	TRBJ2-4	NA	CASSLRAPVNIQYF	TGTGCCAGCAGTTTAAGGGCCCCTGTTAACATTCAGTACTTC
once	TRBV7-9	TRBJ2-4	NA	CASSTRRDGQTRDIQYF	TGTGCCAGCAGCACCCGCCGGGACGGACAAACGAGGGACATTCAGTACTTC
NA	TRBV30	TRBJ1-1	NA	CAWSLGTDAFF	TGTGCCTGGAGCCTCGGGACTGACGCTTTCTTT
NA	TRBV19	TRBJ2-7	NA	CASSKLAGYEQYF	TGTGCCAGTAGTAAGCTAGCAGGCTACGAGCAGTACTTC
NA	TRBV28	TRBJ2-7	TRBD1	CASSTTGTGAYEQYF	TGTGCCAGCAGTACCACCGGGACAGGGGCCTACGAGCAGTACTTC
NA	TRBV27	TRBJ2-3	NA	CASSPVGGPQDTQYF	TGTGCCAGCAGTCCGGTAGGGGGGCCGCAGGATACGCAGTATTTT
NA	TRBV28	TRBJ2-7	TRBD1	CASSSPGQGYEQYF	TGTGCCAGCAGTTCCCCTGGACAGGGGTACGAGCAGTACTTC
NA	TRBV9	TRBJ2-2	NA	CASSEPLSGPNTGELFF	TGTGCCAGCAGCGAGCCCCTCTCGGGCCCCAACACCGGGGAGCTGTTTTTT
few	TRBV25-1	TRBJ1-1	NA	CASSEDVNTEAFF	TGTGCCAGCAGTGAGGACGTGAACACTGAAGCTTTCTTT